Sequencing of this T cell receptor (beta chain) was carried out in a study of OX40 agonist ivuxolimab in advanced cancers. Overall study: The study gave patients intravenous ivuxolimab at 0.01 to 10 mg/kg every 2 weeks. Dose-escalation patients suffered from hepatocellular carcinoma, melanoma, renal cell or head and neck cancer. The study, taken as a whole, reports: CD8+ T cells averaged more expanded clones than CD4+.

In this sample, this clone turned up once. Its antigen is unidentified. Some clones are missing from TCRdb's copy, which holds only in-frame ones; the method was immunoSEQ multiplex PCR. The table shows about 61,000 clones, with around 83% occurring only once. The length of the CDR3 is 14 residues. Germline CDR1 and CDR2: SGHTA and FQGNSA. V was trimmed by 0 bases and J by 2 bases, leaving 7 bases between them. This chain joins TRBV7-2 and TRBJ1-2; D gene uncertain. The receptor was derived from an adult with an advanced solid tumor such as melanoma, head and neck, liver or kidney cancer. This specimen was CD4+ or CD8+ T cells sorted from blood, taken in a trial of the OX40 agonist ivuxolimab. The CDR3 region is CASSLADGNYGYTF. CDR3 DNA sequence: TGTGCCAGCAGCTTAGCGGACGGAAACTATGGCTACACCTTC.